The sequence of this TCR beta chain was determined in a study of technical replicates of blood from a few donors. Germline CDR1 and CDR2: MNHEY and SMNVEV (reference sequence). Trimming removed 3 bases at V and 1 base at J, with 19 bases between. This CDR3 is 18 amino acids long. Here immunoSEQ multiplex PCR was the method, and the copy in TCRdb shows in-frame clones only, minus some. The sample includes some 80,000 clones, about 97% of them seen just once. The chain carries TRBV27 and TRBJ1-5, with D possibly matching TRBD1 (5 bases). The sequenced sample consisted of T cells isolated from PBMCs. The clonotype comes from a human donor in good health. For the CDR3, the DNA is TGTGCCAGCAGTTTTAGATATTATCATCAGGGAAGCAATCAGCCCCAGCATTTT. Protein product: CASSFRYYHQGSNQPQHF.